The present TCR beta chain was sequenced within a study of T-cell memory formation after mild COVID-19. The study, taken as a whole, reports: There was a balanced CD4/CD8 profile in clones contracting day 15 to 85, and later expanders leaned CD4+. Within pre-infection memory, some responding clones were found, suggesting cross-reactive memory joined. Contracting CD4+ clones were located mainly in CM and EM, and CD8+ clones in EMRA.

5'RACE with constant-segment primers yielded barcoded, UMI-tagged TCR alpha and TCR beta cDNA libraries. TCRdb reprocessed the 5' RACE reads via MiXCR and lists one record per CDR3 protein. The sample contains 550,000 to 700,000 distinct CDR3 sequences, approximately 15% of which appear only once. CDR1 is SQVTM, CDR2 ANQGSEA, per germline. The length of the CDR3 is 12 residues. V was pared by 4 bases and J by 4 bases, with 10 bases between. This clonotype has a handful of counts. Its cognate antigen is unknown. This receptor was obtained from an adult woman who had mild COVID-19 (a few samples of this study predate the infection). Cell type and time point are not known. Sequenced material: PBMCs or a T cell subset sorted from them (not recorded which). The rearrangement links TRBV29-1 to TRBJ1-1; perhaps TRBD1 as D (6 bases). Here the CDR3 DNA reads TGCAGCGTTGGGGCGGGGGCCACTGAAGCTTTCTTT. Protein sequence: CSVGAGATEAFF.